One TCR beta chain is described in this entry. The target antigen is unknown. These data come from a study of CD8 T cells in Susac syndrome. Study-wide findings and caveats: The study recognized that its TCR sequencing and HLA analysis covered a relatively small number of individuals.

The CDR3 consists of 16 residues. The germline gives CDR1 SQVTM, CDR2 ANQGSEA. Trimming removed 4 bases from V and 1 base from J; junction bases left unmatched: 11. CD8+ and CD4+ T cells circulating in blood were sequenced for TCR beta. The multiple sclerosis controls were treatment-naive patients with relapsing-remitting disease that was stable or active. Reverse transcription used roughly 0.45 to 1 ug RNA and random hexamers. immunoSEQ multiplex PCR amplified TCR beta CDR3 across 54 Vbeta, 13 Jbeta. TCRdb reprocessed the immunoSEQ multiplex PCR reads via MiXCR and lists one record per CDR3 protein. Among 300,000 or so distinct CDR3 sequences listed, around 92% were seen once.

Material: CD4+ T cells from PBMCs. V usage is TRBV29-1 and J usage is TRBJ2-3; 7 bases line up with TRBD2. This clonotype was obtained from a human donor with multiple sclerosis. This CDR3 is CSVGPAGGLGTDTQYF. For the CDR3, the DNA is TGCAGCGTTGGGCCAGCCGGCGGACTAGGCACAGATACGCAGTATTTT.